This T cell receptor (beta chain) was sequenced for a study of shared clonotypes between healthy human individuals. Only in-frame clones appear in the TCRdb table, and some are missing; sequencing was by immunoSEQ multiplex PCR. The sample contains about 960,000 clones, over 60% of which appear only once. Worth noting for this clone: Its cognate antigen is unknown.

The CDR3 consists of 14 residues. CDR1 MNHEY and CDR2 SVGAGI come from the germline V gene. V lost 0 bases to trimming and J lost 11 bases, with 14 bases between them. Whole-study results and caveats: Deeper or shallower sequencing was expected to change how clonotypes are shared among donors.

The chain employs TRBV6-5 and TRBJ1-5; D unresolved. This receptor was obtained from a man between 18 and 29 years old in good health. The sample taken for sequencing was memory CD4+ T cells sorted from blood. Described subset: CD45RA-negative fraction. The CDR3 DNA reads as TGTGCCAGCAGTTACTCGAGAACGGATTCGACCCAGCATTTT. Its protein product is CASSYSRTDSTQHF.